The 12 T cell receptor beta chains presented below share a single source sample, sequenced in a study of control samples from healthy donors and cancer patients. Sequencing was performed with immunoSEQ multiplex PCR; in TCRdb, only in-frame clones are kept and a portion is missing. Here the sample spans 120,000 to 150,000 clones, 90% to 95% being singletons. The sequenced sample consisted of blood. The receptors shown here come from a man aged 18 to 29 in good health.

The chain carries TRBV7-9 and TRBJ2-2, with a possible D match to TRBD1 (6 bases). Germline V CDR1 and CDR2: SEHNR, FQNEAQ (reference sequence). The V end lost 3 bases, the J end lost 6 bases, and 17 bases lay between the germline ends. The length of the CDR3 is 16 residues. The CDR3 DNA reads TGTGCCAGCAGCTTCTCGGCCGGCAGGGGATCCGGGGAGCTGTTTTTT. It yields the protein CASSFSAGRGSGELFF.

This chain links TRBV7-9 with TRBJ2-5; D is perhaps TRBD1 (5 bases). CDR3 size: 14 residues. In germline, CDR1 is SEHNR, CDR2 FQNEAQ (reference sequence). V was clipped by 1 base and J by 0 bases, with 6 bases between them. This chain's CDR3 is CASSLEQDQETQYF. The CDR3 DNA is TGTGCCAGCAGCTTAGAACAGGACCAAGAGACCCAGTACTTC.

In regard to this clone: One junction end does not reproduce the germline sequence, and a read error may be involved. The V call is TRBV5-5, the J call TRBJ2-1; D possibly uses TRBD1 or TRBD2 (5 bases each). Germline V gene sequence: CDR1 SGHKS, CDR2 YYEKEE (reference sequence). The CDR3 is made up of 15 amino acids. This CDR3 reads CASRLGRNPYNEQFF. CDR3 DNA sequence: TGTGCCAGCCGCTTGGGACGGAACCCCTACAATGAGCAGTTCTTC.

V gene TRBV5-6 combines with J gene TRBJ2-3; 13 bases are shared with TRBD2. V lost 4 bases to trimming and J lost 6 bases; unmatched junction nucleotides: 8. Germline CDR1 and CDR2: SGHDT and YYEEEE. The length of the CDR3 is 16 residues. The CDR3 protein is CASSVGLAGVSDTQYF. The CDR3 coding sequence is TGTGCCAGCAGCGTAGGACTAGCGGGGGTCTCCGATACGCAGTATTTT. Supplemented by reference TRBV5-6 and TRBJ2-3, the full variable domain reads DAGVTQSPTHLIKTRGQQVTLRCSPKSGHDTVSWYQQALGQGPQFIFQYYEEEERQRGNFPDRFSGHQFPNYSSELNVNALLLGDSALYLCASSVGLAGVSDTQYFGPGTRLTVL.

This rearrangement joins TRBV30 to TRBJ1-5, with D unresolved. Per the germline V gene, CDR1 is GTSNPN and CDR2 is SVGIG (reference sequence). CDR3 length: 13 amino acids. V lost 8 bases, J lost 3 bases, and 14 bases lay in between. The CDR3 reads CAVARGDNQPQHF. The CDR3 bases are TGTGCCGTGGCTCGGGGTGACAATCAGCCCCAGCATTTT.

This chain joins TRBV7-9 and TRBJ1-3, with a weak D call TRBD1 (6 bases). Germline V gene sequence: CDR1 SEHNR, CDR2 FQNEAQ (reference sequence). The V end lost 1 base, the J end lost 2 bases, and 9 bases lay between the germline ends. CDR3 size: 15 residues. CDR3 region: CASSLDREAGNTIYF. The DNA of the CDR3 is TGTGCCAGCAGCTTAGACAGGGAGGCTGGAAACACCATATATTTT.

V is TRBV29-1 and J is TRBJ2-3; D perhaps matches TRBD1 (6 bases). Germline CDR1 is SQVTM and CDR2 is ANQGSEA. This CDR3 has 13 amino acids. Trimming left V 4 bases short and J 4 bases short, with 12 bases between. The CDR3, as DNA: TGCAGCGTTGCAGGGGATCGGGCAGATACGCAGTATTTT. Translating it yields CSVAGDRADTQYF.

In the case of this clone: Other DNA sequences in this sample translate to the same CDR3. The rearrangement links TRBV6-5 to TRBJ1-2; TRBD1 might be the D (5 bases). Trimming removed 2 bases at V and 7 bases at J, with 17 bases between. This CDR3 has 15 amino acids. CDR1 is MNHEY and CDR2 is SVGAGI in the germline V gene. The CDR3 bases are TGTGCCAGCAGTTACGGTACAGGAGGCTTGGGTGGCTACACCTTC. Translating it yields CASSYGTGGLGGYTF.

The chain uses TRBV3-1 (or the pseudogene TRBV3-2) and TRBJ1-1; D is ambiguous. The CDR3 consists of 17 residues. CDR1 and CDR2 (germline): LGHDT, YNNKEL (reference sequence). V lost 1 base, J lost 0 bases, and 15 bases lay in between. CDR3: CASSQVPTPGLNTEAFF. The CDR3 DNA sequence: TGTGCCAGCAGCCAAGTCCCGACCCCGGGGTTGAACACTGAAGCTTTCTTT.

The rearrangement links TRBV19 to TRBJ1-4, with D possibly TRBD1 on 6 matching bases. The germline V gene has CDR1 LNHDA and CDR2 SQIVND (reference sequence). Deletions cut 4 bases from V and 7 bases from J, with 10 bases between. The CDR3 sequence is 13 residues long. For the CDR3, the DNA is TGTGCCAGTAGTAGGAGGGGGACTGAAAAACTGTTTTTT. Protein: CASSRRGTEKLFF.

This chain joins TRBV9 and TRBJ2-1, with 8 bases matching TRBD2. Trimming removed 0 bases from V and 8 bases from J; junction bases left unmatched: 16. The length of the CDR3 is 18 residues. Germline V gene lookup returns CDR1 SGDLS and CDR2 YYNGEE. Written as DNA, the CDR3 is TGTGCCAGCAGCGTAGCGGGAGCGGGAGTGGTTGGGGGGGATGAGCAGTTCTTC. Protein: CASSVAGAGVVGGDEQFF.

The chain recombines TRBV4-1 with TRBJ2-7, with a possible D match to TRBD2 (5 bases). The CDR3 is 16 amino acids. The ends were cut back, 0 bases at V and 5 bases at J, with 17 bases in the middle. In germline, CDR1 is MGHRA, CDR2 YSYEKL. CDR3 nucleotides: TGCGCCAGCAGCCAAGATCGACCGGACTCCAGAGACGAGCAGTACTTC. It encodes CASSQDRPDSRDEQYF.